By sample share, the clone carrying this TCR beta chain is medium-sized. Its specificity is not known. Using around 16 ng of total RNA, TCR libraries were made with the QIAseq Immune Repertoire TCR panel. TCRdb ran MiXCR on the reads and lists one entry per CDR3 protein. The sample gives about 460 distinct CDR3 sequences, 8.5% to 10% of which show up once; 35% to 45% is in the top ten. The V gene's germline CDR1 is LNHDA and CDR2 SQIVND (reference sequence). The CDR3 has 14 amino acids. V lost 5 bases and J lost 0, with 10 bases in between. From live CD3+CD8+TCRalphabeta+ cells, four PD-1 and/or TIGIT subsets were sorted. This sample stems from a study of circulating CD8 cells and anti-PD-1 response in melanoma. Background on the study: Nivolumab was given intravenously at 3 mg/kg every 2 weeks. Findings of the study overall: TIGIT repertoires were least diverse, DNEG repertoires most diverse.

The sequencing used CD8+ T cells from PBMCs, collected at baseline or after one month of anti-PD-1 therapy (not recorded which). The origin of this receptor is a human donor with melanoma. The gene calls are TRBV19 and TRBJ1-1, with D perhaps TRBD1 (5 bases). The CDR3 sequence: CASSPLTVNTEAFF. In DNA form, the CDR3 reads TGTGCCAGTAGTCCCCTGACAGTGAACACTGAAGCTTTCTTT.